A single sample is the source of the 22 T cell receptor beta chains below, sequenced in a study of cytomegalovirus exposure and HLA in healthy donors (dated by TCRdb to between 2016 and 2019). Receptor amplification or capture employed the immunoSEQ multiplex PCR assay. The multiplex PCR relied on a mix of 60 forward primers for TCR Vbeta segments and 13 reverse primers for TCR Jbeta segments. TCRdb took this table from immuneACCESS and kept in-frame rearrangements with V and J called. Such tables lack part of the clones; where checked against another copy, unresolved V genes explain under half of the gap, and the rest is unexplained. This sample's clone table shows under 200,000 clones. Roughly 1.9% of the sample belongs to the ten largest clones. The source material was PBMCs. Receptor source: a man between 25 and 39 years old in good health and CMV-seronegative.

This rearrangement joins TRBV6-5 to TRBJ2-7; D is possibly TRBD1 (6 bases). The CDR3 totals 12 residues. With 6 bases removed from V and 7 bases from J, the gap between germline ends came to 13 bases. The germline V gene has CDR1 MNHEY and CDR2 SVGAGI. The DNA for the CDR3 is TGTGCCAGCAGAGATCAGGGGTCAGAGCAGTACTTC. This sequence encodes CASRDQGSEQYF.

The chain joins TRBV18 to TRBJ1-2; 11 nucleotides agree with TRBD1. Germline assignment: CDR1 KGHSH and CDR2 LQKENI. This CDR3 is 15 amino acids long. Germline trimming cut 5 bases from V and 7 bases from J; bases unmatched to any gene: 9. The CDR3 spells CASSTGTGGFAGYTF. In DNA, the CDR3 is TGTGCCAGCTCAACCGGGACAGGGGGTTTCGCTGGCTACACCTTC. Based on the CDR3 plus reference TRBV18 and TRBJ1-2, the full variable domain is NAGVMQNPRHLVRRRGQEARLRCSPMKGHSHVYWYRQLPEEGLKFMVYLQKENIIDESGMPKERFSAEFPKEGPSILRIQQVVRGDSAAYFCASSTGTGGFAGYTFGSGTRLTVV.

This chain joins TRBV7-2 and TRBJ2-7, with TRBD2 matching 8 bases. V trimming: 1 base; J trimming: 2 bases; junction bases outside the gene matches: 4. The CDR3 consists of 15 residues. Germline CDR1 and CDR2: SGHTA and FQGNSA. The CDR3 DNA sequence: TGTGCCAGCAGCTTAGGTAGCGGGGCCCCCTACGAGCAGTACTTC. Translating gives CASSLGSGAPYEQYF.

The V and J genes are TRBV27 and TRBJ1-1; 8 positions match TRBD1. In germline, CDR1 is MNHEY, CDR2 SMNVEV (reference sequence). There are 16 residues in the CDR3. Trimming cost V 4 bases and J 6 bases; bases outside gene matches: 13. CDR3: CASSWTGSPVGAEAFF. Here the CDR3 DNA reads TGTGCCAGCAGTTGGACAGGGTCGCCGGTGGGCGCTGAAGCTTTCTTT.

This rearrangement joins TRBV28 to TRBJ2-7, with 8 bases identical to TRBD1. The CDR3 has 15 amino acids. With V trimmed by 7 bases and J by 3 bases, 11 bases remained unmatched. The germline gives CDR1 MDHEN, CDR2 SYDVKM. The CDR3 region has the DNA TGTGCCAGCACCGGACAGGGCCGTTCCCTCTACGAGCAGTACTTC. Translation gives CASTGQGRSLYEQYF. The full variable domain, with the rest looked up from reference TRBV28 and TRBJ2-7, is DVKVTQSSRYLVKRTGEKVFLECVQDMDHENMFWYRQDPGLGLRLIYFSYDVKMKEKGDIPEGYSVSREKKERFSLILESASTNQTSMYLCASTGQGRSLYEQYFGPGTRLTVT.

The chain uses TRBV21-1 and TRBJ2-6; TRBD2, the table's D call, lacks a check against the DNA. TRBV21-1 is marked as a pseudogene. The CDR3 is made up of 18 amino acids. This CDR3 reads CASSKPEAPPSGANVLTF. The CDR3, as DNA: TGTGCCAGCAGCAAACCAGAGGCGCCCCCCTCTGGGGCCAACGTCCTGACTTTC.

Concerning this clone: At one boundary the junction diverges from the germline segment, which might be a read error. The chain employs TRBV19 and TRBJ1-1; no clear D gene. The CDR3 is 16 amino acids. Germline V gives CDR1 LNHDA, CDR2 SQIVND (reference sequence). This CDR3 reads CASSSLRGRRNTDAFF. CDR3 DNA sequence: TGTGCCAGTAGTAGCCTGAGAGGACGGAGGAACACTGATGCTTTCTTT.

V usage is TRBV30 and J usage is TRBJ2-7; 7 bases line up with TRBD1. There are 14 residues in the CDR3. Germline CDR1 reads GTSNPN; CDR2 reads SVGIG (reference sequence). V lost 4 bases to trimming and J lost 2 bases; unmatched junction nucleotides: 8. This chain's CDR3 is CAWMTGTTTYEQYF. For the CDR3, the DNA is TGTGCCTGGATGACAGGGACGACCACCTACGAGCAGTACTTC.

This rearrangement joins TRBV4-3 to TRBJ2-3; a weak D match, TRBD2 (6 bases). This CDR3 region has 15 residues. CDR1 LGHNA and CDR2 YSLEER come from the germline V gene. The V and J ends lost 5 bases and 0 bases respectively, with 12 bases between them. CDR3 coding DNA: TGCGCCAGCAGCGAGGGGCGGGAAAGCACAGATACGCAGTATTTT. Protein sequence: CASSEGRESTDTQYF.

V is TRBV6-5 and J is TRBJ2-7, with 8 nucleotides matching TRBD1. The CDR3 loop spans 13 amino acids. CDR1 is MNHEY and CDR2 is SVGAGI in the germline V gene. With 6 bases clipped from V and 3 bases from J, the junction kept 4 bases outside the gene matches. In DNA, the CDR3 is TGTGCCAGCAGAAGAACAGGGGGCTACGAGCAGTACTTC. Protein: CASRRTGGYEQYF.

This chain links TRBV5-1 with TRBJ2-1; the match to TRBD2 covers 14 bases. The CDR3 is 18 residues long. Germline trimming cut 3 bases from V and 7 bases from J; bases unmatched to any gene: 12. CDR1 is SGHRS, CDR2 YFSETQ, per germline. The CDR3: CASSYPGTSGSLENEQFF. The CDR3 DNA reads TGCGCCAGCAGCTACCCCGGGACTAGCGGGAGTCTGGAAAATGAGCAGTTCTTC.

The chain has TRBV27 and TRBJ2-7; 11 bases align to TRBD2. Germline CDR1 is MNHEY and CDR2 is SMNVEV (reference sequence). There are 15 residues in the CDR3. V lost 4 bases and J lost 4; bases outside the gene matches: 6. CDR3 region: CASSSTSGSFYEQYF. The CDR3 bases are TGTGCCAGCAGTTCTACTAGCGGGAGTTTTTACGAGCAGTACTTC.

The gene calls are TRBV25-1 and TRBJ2-2; 7 bases agree with TRBD2. Germline V gene lookup returns CDR1 MGHDK and CDR2 SYGVNS. The ends lost 1 base at V and 5 bases at J; junction bases unmatched: 1. The CDR3 loop spans 14 amino acids. The CDR3 spells CASSEWGGTGELFF. In nucleotides, the CDR3 is TGTGCCAGCAGTGAATGGGGGGGGACCGGGGAGCTGTTTTTT.

The gene calls are TRBV7-9 and TRBJ1-5, with 7 positions matching TRBD1. V shed 10 bases, J shed 2 bases, and the junction held 8 bases outside the gene matches. In germline, CDR1 is SEHNR, CDR2 FQNEAQ (reference sequence). CDR3 length: 14 residues. CDR3 coding DNA: TGTGCCACCTCCCCAGGGGGTGGCAATCAGCCCCAGCATTTT. Translating it yields CATSPGGGNQPQHF. The full variable domain, its missing parts supplied by reference TRBV7-9 and TRBJ1-5, is DTGVSQNPRHKITKRGQNVTFRCDPISEHNRLYWYRQTLGQGPEFLTYFQNEAQLEKSRLLSDRFSAERPKGSFSTLEIQRTEQGDSAMYLCATSPGGGNQPQHFGDGTRLSIL.

This sequence joins TRBV2 and TRBJ1-2; 8 bases agree with TRBD1. J lost 10 bases, V lost 5 bases, and 6 bases had no gene match. This CDR3 comprises 12 residues. The germline CDR1 and CDR2 sequences are SNHLY and FYNNEI. CDR3 in amino acids: CASSPMTGDYTF. The CDR3 coding sequence is TGTGCCAGCAGTCCTATGACAGGGGACTACACCTTC.

The V and J genes are TRBV7-3 and TRBJ2-3, with a possible D match to TRBD2 (5 bases). This CDR3 region has 14 residues. Germline assignment: CDR1 SGHTA and CDR2 FQGTGA. Trimming took off 3 bases at V and 2 bases at J, with 9 bases between the two ends. The CDR3: CASSLDGNTDTQYF. The CDR3 nucleotides are TGTGCCAGCAGCTTGGACGGGAACACAGATACGCAGTATTTT. Full variable domain (rest looked up from reference TRBV7-3 and TRBJ2-3): GAGVSQTPSNKVTEKGKYVELRCDPISGHTALYWYRQSLGQGPEFLIYFQGTGAADDSGLPNDRFFAVRPEGSVSTLKIQRTERGDSAVYLCASSLDGNTDTQYFGPGTRLTVL.

Comment on this clone: Germline and junction disagree at one end, which may indicate a read error. The genes are TRBV7-8 and TRBJ2-7; D possibly corresponds to TRBD1 (5 bases). The CDR3 has 14 amino acids. Germline CDR1 SGHVS, CDR2 FQNEAQ. DNA for the CDR3: TGTGCCAGCAGCTTAGACCAGGGTTCGAACGAGCGGTACTTC. Its protein is CASSLDQGSNERYF.

The rearrangement joins TRBV7-2 to TRBJ1-5; no firm D call. Trimming removed 3 bases at V and 5 bases at J, with 8 bases between. The CDR3 is made up of 13 amino acids. Germline CDR1 reads SGHTA; CDR2 reads FQGNSA. In DNA, the CDR3 is TGTGCCAGCAGCTTTTCTAGGCATCAGCCCCAGCATTTT. It yields the protein CASSFSRHQPQHF. The entire variable domain, with the rest obtained from reference TRBV7-2 and TRBJ1-5, is as follows: GAGVSQSPSNKVTEKGKDVELRCDPISGHTALYWYRQSLGQGLEFLIYFQGNSAPDKSGLPSDRFSAERTGGSVSTLTIQRTQQEDSAVYLCASSFSRHQPQHFGDGTRLSIL.

The rearrangement joins TRBV7-2 to TRBJ2-3; TRBD2 matches 7 bases. The CDR3 sequence is 13 residues long. Germline V gives CDR1 SGHTA, CDR2 FQGNSA. Unmatched junction bases numbered 6, after V lost 6 bases and J lost 6 bases. The DNA for the CDR3 is TGTGCCAGCAGGCGGCAGGGAGGGGATACGCAGTATTTT. Amino acid sequence: CASRRQGGDTQYF.

The chain is built from TRBV7-6 and TRBJ2-7; 8 bases fit TRBD1. The V and J ends lost 1 base and 1 base, in that order; junction bases with no gene match: 3. The germline V gene encodes CDR1 SGHVS and CDR2 FNYEAQ. The CDR3 contains 15 residues. The CDR3 DNA sequence: TGTGCCAGCAGCTTAGACAGGGGGTTTTCCTACGAGCAGTACTTC. Its protein is CASSLDRGFSYEQYF. Together with reference TRBV7-6 and TRBJ2-7, the CDR3 gives the full variable domain: GAGVSQSPRYKVTKRGQDVALRCDPISGHVSLYWYRQALGQGPEFLTYFNYEAQQDKSGLPNDRFSAERPEGSISTLTIQRTEQRDSAMYRCASSLDRGFSYEQYFGPGTRLTVT.

J is TRBJ2-1 and V is TRBV19, with 10 bases identical to TRBD2. Germline V gene data show CDR1 as LNHDA and CDR2 as SQIVND (reference sequence). J was trimmed by 8 bases and V by 4 bases; bases with no gene match: 8. This CDR3 has 15 amino acids. The CDR3 DNA follows: TGTGCCAGTAGTAACTTGGGACTAGCGAGGTATGAGCAGTTCTTC. It specifies CASSNLGLARYEQFF.

The rearrangement links TRBV5-8 to TRBJ2-3; 10 bases match TRBD2. The CDR3 sequence is 16 residues long. From germline, CDR1 is SGHTS and CDR2 YDEGEE. After removal of 0 bases from V and 3 bases from J, the junction contained 4 bases not matched to a gene. The CDR3 nucleotides are TGTGCCAGCAGCTTGGGTCTAGCGGGAGATACAGATACGCAGTATTTT. Translated, it gives CASSLGLAGDTDTQYF.